The sequence of this T cell receptor beta chain was determined in a study of blood T cell repertoires in COVID-19. Across the study: Researchers got acute and convalescent COVID-19 samples from the United States, Italy and Spain. Nucleic acid was either cDNA or gDNA, and it came from T cells, B-cell-depleted T cells, or PBMCs.

Original processing methods: For nucleated cells, counts were estimated from reference gene primer amplification. The protocol was immunoSEQ multiplex PCR, while the TCRdb copy is restricted to in-frame clones and leaves out a portion. V, J and clone size are those of that table, while D and trimming were read from the DNA. This sample has fewer than 250,000 clones, with roughly 81% found just once. V gave up 5 bases and J gave up 1 base, with 16 bases separating them. The CDR3 totals 16 residues. Germline V gene data show CDR1 as MDHEN and CDR2 as SYDVKM. The sample consisted of peripheral blood. The source of this sequence is a man aged 50-60 years with acute or convalescent COVID-19. The chain combines TRBV28 with TRBJ2-3; D is perhaps TRBD2 (6 bases). Written as DNA, the CDR3 is TGTGCCAGCAGTCCCGTAACCGGGACTGGCACAGATACGCAGTATTTT. Its translation is CASSPVTGTGTDTQYF.